This is a list of T cell receptor beta chains from one sample in a study of blood T cell repertoires in COVID-19. The data were produced by immunoSEQ multiplex PCR, yet TCRdb's version contains in-frame clones alone and is incomplete. Among 490,000 or so clones, roughly nine tenths were seen once, and the ten largest hold 6.5% to 8.5%. Sequencing was carried out using PBMCs or T cells enriched from blood (not recorded which). These receptors all come from a woman aged 60-70 years who had recovered from COVID-19. CDR3s include the opening cysteine and the closing phenylalanine or tryptophan.

V | CDR3
TRBV10-3 | CAGGGPSYNEQFF
TRBV7-9 | CASTPGANYGYTF
TRBV10-3 | CAISEEDRGWYGYTF
TRBV5-1 | CASSAGTEGTGELFF
TRBV27 | CASSPGTGGRAEQFF
TRBV5-1 | CASRPPRGTDTQYF
TRBV12-3/TRBV12-4 | CASRNIDEQFF
TRBV6-1 | CASSAAGTGVWRNTEAFF
TRBV24-1 | CATSDGNQPYGYTF
TRBV7-9 | CASSLSSTNEKLFF
TRBV10-2 | CASSGGGAGKTQYF
TRBV6-1 | CASSEAEGGVEKLFF
TRBV7-2 | CASSWDFGNQPQHF
TRBV18 | CASSEGAANEKLFF
TRBV4-1 | CASSQDFRKSSGNTIYF